This T cell receptor (beta chain) was captured by sequencing in a study of OX40 agonist ivuxolimab in advanced cancers. Trimming took 6 bases from V and 5 from J, leaving 13 bases between them. The CDR3 spans 13 residues. CDR1 is MNHNY and CDR2 is SVGAGI in the germline V gene (reference sequence). The table came from immunoSEQ multiplex PCR; TCRdb's copy has only in-frame clones and leaves some out. Of some 83,000 clones in the sample, over 90% are singletons; the top ten hold 0.55% to 0.7%. This sequence originates from an adult with an advanced solid tumor such as melanoma, head and neck, liver or kidney cancer. Sequenced here: CD4+ or CD8+ T cells sorted from blood, sampled in a trial of the OX40 agonist ivuxolimab. V and J are TRBV6-6 and TRBJ1-2; no clear D gene. In DNA, the CDR3 is TGTGCCAGCAGGGAGGACGGTCGGTATGGCTACACCTTC. It codes for CASREDGRYGYTF.